The 22 T cell receptor beta chains below all came from one sample that was sequenced in a study of Graves' ophthalmopathy and Graves' hyperthyroidism. TCR beta CDR3 amplification used RNA transcripts. First-round RT-PCR with HTBI primers preceded a second-round multiplex PCR. TCRdb re-called the multiplex PCR reads with MiXCR, one entry per CDR3 protein. Of over a million distinct CDR3 sequences in the sample, roughly 35% were seen once. The sequencing input was peripheral blood or thyroid tissue (not recorded which). The source of these receptors is an adult man with Graves' hyperthyroidism.

The rearrangement joins TRBV7-9 to TRBJ2-1; 7 nucleotides align to TRBD1. In germline, CDR1 is SEHNR, CDR2 FQNEAQ (reference sequence). Trimming removed 6 bases from V and 6 bases from J; junction bases left unmatched: 2. CDR3 length: 12 residues. CDR3 residues: CASSRQGNEQFF. The CDR3, as DNA: TGTGCCAGCAGTCGACAGGGCAATGAGCAGTTCTTC.

This clonotype was picked up many times. The chain joins TRBV6-5 to TRBJ1-5; D remains ambiguous. V lost 2 bases to trimming and J lost 1 base, with 3 bases between them. The CDR3 has 13 amino acids. Germline V gene data show CDR1 as MNHEY and CDR2 as SVGAGI. This CDR3 is CASSYLSNQPQHF. DNA for the CDR3: TGTGCCAGCAGTTACCTAAGCAATCAGCCCCAGCATTTT.

This clonotype has a count of ten or more. The chain joins TRBV15 to TRBJ2-5; 7 bases agree with TRBD1. V shed 2 bases, J shed 5 bases, and the junction held 5 bases outside the gene matches. This CDR3 has 14 amino acids. The germline CDR1 and CDR2 sequences are LNHNV and YYDKDF (reference sequence). The CDR3 DNA reads TGTGCCACCAGCAGAACTAGACAGGGTGAGACCCAGTACTTC. Translating it yields CATSRTRQGETQYF.

The chain recombines TRBV11-1 with TRBJ2-7, with 10 bases identical to TRBD1. CDR1 and CDR2 (germline): SGHAT, FQDESV (reference sequence). This CDR3 comprises 17 residues. J lost 5 bases, V lost 7 bases, and 17 bases had no gene match. Here the CDR3 reads CASTSVLGQGPGNEQYF. DNA for the CDR3: TGTGCCAGCACATCTGTACTGGGACAGGGGCCGGGGAACGAGCAGTACTTC.

The table lists this clonotype with a few counts. This chain uses TRBV4-1 with TRBJ2-6; no clear D gene. The length of the CDR3 is 16 residues. Germline CDR1 MGHRA, CDR2 YSYEKL. With 1 base removed from V and 2 bases from J, the gap between germline ends came to 9 bases. This CDR3 reads CASSQAGRTGANVLTF. DNA for the CDR3: TGCGCCAGCAGCCAAGCGGGTAGGACTGGGGCCAACGTCCTGACTTTC.

This clonotype has more than one count but fewer than ten. V is TRBV3-1 and J is TRBJ1-1, with a tentative D call TRBD1 (6 bases). The CDR3 covers 14 residues. Trimming stripped 0 bases from V and 7 bases from J, with 12 bases between. Germline loops: CDR1 LGHDT, CDR2 YNNKEL (reference sequence). CDR3 sequence reads: CASSQDLGRGEAFF. The CDR3 DNA reads TGTGCCAGCAGCCAAGATCTGGGCAGGGGTGAAGCTTTCTTT.

This clonotype was seen a single time. A much larger clone lies a single base off, so this may be a read error. The V and J genes are TRBV12-3 or TRBV12-4 and TRBJ1-2; D is perhaps TRBD1 (5 bases). CDR3 length equals 15 residues. CDR3 DNA sequence: TGTGCCAGCAGTTTTGGGGACTTTCCGATCTATGGCTACGCCTTC. Residues: CASSFGDFPIYGYAF.

This clonotype was found many times. CDR3 residues: CASSLARGRETQYF. CDR3 in DNA: TGTGCCAGCAGCTTAGCTAGGGGGCGGGAGACCCAGTACTTC. V and J are TRBV7-9 and TRBJ2-5; 7 nucleotides match TRBD1. CDR1 and CDR2 from the germline V gene are SEHNR and FQNEAQ (reference sequence). The CDR3 extends over 14 amino acids. V was clipped by 0 bases and J by 5 bases; unmatched bases: 3.

The chain is built from TRBV18 and TRBJ1-2; D might be TRBD1 (5 bases). Germline assignment: CDR1 KGHSH and CDR2 LQKENI. Trimming pared 2 bases from V and 6 bases from J, leaving 22 bases between. This CDR3 comprises 17 residues. The DNA for the CDR3 is TGTGCCAGCTCACCAAGTTTAGGAAGGGGAACCCAGGATGGCTACACCTTC. The encoded protein is CASSPSLGRGTQDGYTF.

This clonotype came up many times. At one end, the junction sequence differs from germline, possibly due to a read error. The chain is built from TRBV4-3 and TRBJ2-7, with D uncertain. CDR1 LGHNA and CDR2 YSLEER come from the germline V gene. There are 13 residues in the CDR3. CDR3 in DNA: TGTGCCAGCAGCCAAGATGTAGGGTACGAGCAGTACTTC. It is translated as CASSQDVGYEQYF.

This clonotype was counted ten times or more. V gene TRBV29-1 combines with J gene TRBJ2-7; TRBD2 might be the D (6 bases). V was pared by 6 bases and J by 4 bases, with 16 bases between. Looked up from germline, CDR1 is SQVTM and CDR2 is ANQGSEA. The length of the CDR3 is 13 residues. The CDR3 nucleotides are TGCAGCGTACCAAGCGGGCTTGGTTACGAGCAGTACTTC. Translating gives CSVPSGLGYEQYF.

This clonotype was detected ten times or more. The V gene is TRBV25-1, the J gene TRBJ1-6, with 10 nucleotides matching TRBD1. The CDR3 sequence is 13 residues long. J gave up 9 bases and V 6 bases, and 2 bases lay outside the gene matches. Per the germline V gene, CDR1 is MGHDK and CDR2 is SYGVNS. In DNA form, the CDR3 reads TGTGCCAGCAGCCGGGACAGGGGTTCACCCCTCCACTTT. This codes for CASSRDRGSPLHF. Variable domain in full (rest from reference TRBV25-1 and TRBJ1-6): EADIYQTPRYLVIGTGKKITLECSQTMGHDKMYWYQQDPGMELHLIHYSYGVNSTEKGDLSSESTVSRIRTEHFPLTLESARPSHTSQYLCASSRDRGSPLHFGNGTRLTVT.

This clonotype was counted ten times or more. Sequence at one end of the junction differs from germline and may be a read error. This chain links TRBV7-8 with TRBJ2-5, with 9 bases identical to TRBD2. The CDR3 loop spans 16 amino acids. Germline V CDR1 and CDR2: SGHVS, FQNEAQ. The CDR3 region is CASSIAGVSGRETQYF. The CDR3 DNA reads TGTGCCAGCAGCATAGCGGGAGTATCGGGGAGAGAGACCCAGTACTTC.

A word on this clonotype: Being one base from a much bigger clone, this may be a read error. This sequence joins TRBV19 and TRBJ2-7; D possibly corresponds to TRBD2 (6 bases). In germline, CDR1 is LNHDA, CDR2 SQIVND (reference sequence). The CDR3 sequence is 15 residues long. Trimming pared 3 bases from V and 3 bases from J, leaving 15 bases between. CDR3 loop: CASSMVGGNYYEQYF. In nucleotides, the CDR3 is TGTGCCAGTAGTATGGTTGGGGGGAACTACTACGAGCAGTACTTC. Supplemented by reference TRBV19 and TRBJ2-7, the full variable domain reads DGGITQSPKYLFRKEGQNVTLSCEQNLNHDAMYWYRQDPGQGLRLIYYSQIVNDFQKGDIAEGYSVSREKKESFPLTVTSAQKNPTAFYLCASSMVGGNYYEQYFGPGTRLTVT.

The chain combines TRBV20-1 with TRBJ2-7; tentative D call: TRBD2 (6 bases). The CDR3 loop spans 10 amino acids. From germline, CDR1 is DFQATT and CDR2 SNEGSKA (reference sequence). The CDR3 DNA reads TGCAGGCACGGGACTCTCGAGCAGTACTTC. Translating it yields CRHGTLEQYF.

This clonotype came up many times. The V gene is TRBV12-3 or TRBV12-4, the J gene TRBJ1-2, with D maybe TRBD1 (5 bases). The CDR3 is made up of 15 amino acids. The V end lost 0 bases, the J end lost 7 bases, and 15 bases lay between the germline ends. The CDR3 region has the DNA TGTGCCAGCAGTTTAGCAGGAGCAGGGACCAGTGGCTACACCTTC. This gives the protein CASSLAGAGTSGYTF.

Note on this clonotype: Since a much larger clone is just one base distant, this may be a read error. V gene TRBV5-1 combines with J gene TRBJ1-2; D is possibly TRBD1 (6 bases). The germline CDR1 and CDR2 sequences are SGHRS and YFSETQ. The CDR3 extends over 15 amino acids. V was trimmed by 7 bases and J by 0 bases, leaving 16 bases between them. The CDR3 region is CASRRGGSTNYGYTF. The CDR3 bases are TGCGCCAGCCGCCGGGGGGGCAGTACTAACTATGGCTACACCTTC.

The sample holds many counts of this clonotype. The chain carries TRBV20-1 and TRBJ1-6, with D uncertain. The CDR3 extends over 13 amino acids. The V gene lost 0 bases and the J gene lost 5 bases, with 5 bases spanning the gap. Germline lookup yields CDR1 DFQATT and CDR2 SNEGSKA (reference sequence). The CDR3 coding sequence is TGCAGTGCTAGAGACGGAAATAATTCACCCCTCCACTTT. Protein sequence: CSARDGNNSPLHF.

This clonotype came up many times. The chain couples TRBV10-3 to TRBJ2-7; 11 bases are a match to TRBD1. This CDR3 has 15 residues. J was trimmed by 5 bases and V by 8 bases; bases with no gene match: 11. CDR1 is ENHRY and CDR2 is SYGVKD in the germline V gene. CDR3 in DNA: TGTGCCATCCGAACTCCGGGACAGGGGGTGAACGAGCAGTACTTC. Its translation is CAIRTPGQGVNEQYF.

In this sample, this clonotype turned up many times. The DNA of the CDR3 is TGTGCCATCAGCTCGACAGGGGATACTGAGCAGTACTTC. Its translation: CAISSTGDTEQYF. This rearrangement joins TRBV10-3 to TRBJ2-7; 8 bases match TRBD1. The V gene's germline CDR1 is ENHRY and CDR2 SYGVKD. The CDR3 is 13 amino acids. V trimming: 6 bases; J trimming: 7 bases; junction bases outside the gene matches: 8.

This clonotype was picked up a small number of times. The rearrangement uses TRBV6-5 and TRBJ1-2; 10 bases are a match to TRBD1. CDR3 size: 13 residues. Germline V gene sequence: CDR1 MNHEY, CDR2 SVGAGI. The trim removed 6 bases at V and 7 bases at J, leaving 5 bases unmatched. This CDR3 is CASRATGGGGYTF. The CDR3 DNA sequence: TGTGCCAGCAGGGCGACAGGGGGCGGTGGCTACACCTTC.

The rearrangement uses TRBV7-2 and TRBJ2-7; D call uncertain. In germline, CDR1 is SGHTA, CDR2 FQGNSA. V was clipped by 4 bases and J by 9 bases, with 13 bases between them. The CDR3 contains 12 residues. CDR3 amino acids: CASSSSPPGQYF. The CDR3 bases are TGTGCCAGCAGCTCCTCGCCCCCGGGGCAGTACTTC.